The 19 T cell receptor beta chains listed next were all sequenced from one sample in a study of radiotherapy plus CTLA-4 blockade in lung cancer. The assay was immunoSEQ multiplex PCR, and TCRdb's table has in-frame clones only and misses some. Here the sample spans tens of thousands of clones, 80% to 90% being singletons. This specimen was peripheral blood, taken from a patient treated with radiotherapy plus ipilimumab. These receptors all come from a human donor with non-small cell lung cancer who had stable disease on radiotherapy plus ipilimumab.

This sequence joins TRBV30 and TRBJ2-5; D unresolved. The V end lost 1 base, the J end lost 7 bases, and 13 bases lay between the germline ends. From germline, CDR1 is GTSNPN and CDR2 SVGIG (reference sequence). The CDR3 contains 13 residues. CDR3 region: CAWSEPGKGTQYF. CDR3 sequence (DNA): TGTGCCTGGAGTGAACCAGGCAAAGGGACCCAGTACTTC.

This chain connects TRBV29-1 to TRBJ2-7, with a possible D match to TRBD2 (6 bases). Trimming pared 3 bases from V and 6 bases from J, leaving 12 bases between. Germline values: CDR1 SQVTM, CDR2 ANQGSEA. The CDR3 length is 12 residues. The CDR3 DNA sequence: TGCAGCGTTGAGGAAGGGAGGAGCGAGCAGTACTTC. It translates to CSVEEGRSEQYF.

The CDR3 DNA sequence: TGTGCCAGCAGCGAACTAGCCAAAAACATTCAGTACTTC. Translation gives CASSELAKNIQYF. The chain recombines TRBV28 with TRBJ2-4; D gene ambiguous. With 6 bases removed from V and 0 bases from J, the gap between germline ends came to 6 bases. Germline lookup yields CDR1 MDHEN and CDR2 SYDVKM. The CDR3 totals 13 residues.

In the case of this clone: Other DNA sequences from this sample encode an identical CDR3 as well. The CDR3: CASSLLAGGDGTQYF. The CDR3 DNA sequence: TGTGCCAGCAGCCTCCTAGCGGGAGGGGATGGTACGCAGTATTTT. J is TRBJ2-3 and V is TRBV7-2; 12 bases match TRBD2. Germline V gene sequence: CDR1 SGHTA, CDR2 FQGNSA. V shed 5 bases, J shed 8 bases, and the junction held 8 bases outside the gene matches. This CDR3 has 15 amino acids.

This rearrangement joins TRBV4-1 to TRBJ1-4; no firm D call. The CDR3 totals 16 residues. V was trimmed by 1 base and J by 4 bases, leaving 13 bases between them. CDR1 and CDR2 from the germline V gene are MGHRA and YSYEKL. The CDR3 is CASSQAGSLINEKLFF. CDR3 DNA: TGCGCCAGCAGCCAAGCTGGTTCTCTGATTAATGAAAAACTGTTTTTT.

The chain couples TRBV5-5 to TRBJ2-1, with TRBD2 identical over 7 bases. V was clipped by 1 base and J by 4 bases; unmatched bases: 11. Looked up from germline, CDR1 is SGHKS and CDR2 is YYEKEE (reference sequence). The CDR3 has 17 residues. The DNA of the CDR3 is TGTGCCAGCAGCTTGAAGCTTTGGACTAGGAGTTACAATGAGCAGTTCTTC. It encodes CASSLKLWTRSYNEQFF.

The chain employs TRBV28 and TRBJ2-4; weak D call: TRBD2 (5 bases). CDR3 length equals 15 residues. Germline V gives CDR1 MDHEN, CDR2 SYDVKM. V gave up 3 bases and J gave up 1 base, with 10 bases separating them. CDR3 protein: CASSLGAFAKNIQYF. CDR3 in DNA: TGTGCCAGCAGTTTGGGAGCTTTCGCCAAAAACATTCAGTACTTC.

V and J are TRBV11-2 and TRBJ2-3, with a weak D call TRBD2 (5 bases). Trimming took off 2 bases at V and 3 bases at J, with 6 bases between the two ends. Per the germline V gene, CDR1 is SGHAT and CDR2 is FQNNGV. The CDR3 is 13 amino acids. The CDR3 loop is CASSLTGTDTQYF. In nucleotides, the CDR3 is TGTGCCAGCAGCTTAACGGGGACAGATACGCAGTATTTT.

This clone was detected once. The chain is built from TRBV7-9 and TRBJ2-1; TRBD1 is a possible D gene (6 bases). The CDR3 loop spans 12 amino acids. Germline lookup yields CDR1 SEHNR and CDR2 FQNEAQ (reference sequence). The V gene lost 6 bases and the J gene lost 9 bases, with 12 bases spanning the gap. CDR3 in DNA: TGTGCCAGCAGGATGGGACAAGGTGAGCAGTTCTTC. Protein sequence: CASRMGQGEQFF.

The V gene is TRBV30, the J gene TRBJ2-5, with D possibly matching TRBD2 (7 bases). Trimming left V 4 bases short and J 5 bases short, with 14 bases between. CDR1 and CDR2 from the germline V gene are GTSNPN and SVGIG (reference sequence). This CDR3 spans 13 amino acids. CDR3 residues: CAWTRGARETQYF. As DNA, the CDR3 is TGTGCCTGGACCCGGGGGGCGCGCGAGACCCAGTACTTC.

The chain joins TRBV5-1 to TRBJ1-6; 8 bases agree with TRBD1. V lost 7 bases, J lost 7 bases, and 4 bases stayed unmatched. This CDR3 comprises 13 residues. Germline CDR1 is SGHRS and CDR2 is YFSETQ. The CDR3 is CASHRQGNSPLHF. The CDR3 DNA follows: TGCGCCAGCCATCGACAGGGGAATTCACCCCTCCACTTT.

This rearrangement joins TRBV13 to TRBJ1-1; D unclear. With 6 bases removed from V and 0 bases from J, the gap between germline ends came to 8 bases. The CDR3 spans 13 residues. Germline values: CDR1 PRHDT, CDR2 FYEKMQ (reference sequence). The CDR3 reads CASSRLMNTEAFF. CDR3 nucleotide sequence: TGTGCCAGCAGTCGACTCATGAACACTGAAGCTTTCTTT. The full variable domain, in which reference TRBV13 and TRBJ1-1 provide the parts outside the CDR3, is AAGVIQSPRHLIKEKRETATLKCYPIPRHDTVYWYQQGPGQDPQFLISFYEKMQSDKGSIPDRFSAQQFSDYHSELNMSSLELGDSALYFCASSRLMNTEAFFGQGTRLTVV.

V usage is TRBV27 and J usage is TRBJ1-5; D gene ambiguous. V gave up 1 base and J gave up 3 bases, with 4 bases separating them. Germline CDR1 MNHEY, CDR2 SMNVEV (reference sequence). This CDR3 has 13 residues. The CDR3 loop reads CASSLLNNQPQHF. The CDR3 DNA follows: TGTGCCAGCAGTTTATTGAACAATCAGCCCCAGCATTTT.

The chain carries TRBV5-6 and TRBJ2-1, with D possibly called TRBD1 or TRBD2 (5 bases each). This CDR3 region has 14 residues. Trimming took 4 bases from V and 5 from J, leaving 13 bases between them. Looked up from germline, CDR1 is SGHDT and CDR2 is YYEEEE. CDR3 loop: CASSNTGTDNEQFF. The CDR3 DNA is TGTGCCAGCAGCAACACCGGGACCGACAATGAGCAGTTCTTC.

V is TRBV6-5 and J is TRBJ2-3, with D possibly matching TRBD2 (5 bases). The germline V gene has CDR1 MNHEY and CDR2 SVGAGI. This CDR3 has 16 amino acids. Trimming left V 2 bases short and J 0 bases short, with 12 bases between. The CDR3 sequence: CASSYRRFSSTDTQYF. CDR3 coding DNA: TGTGCCAGCAGTTACAGGAGGTTTTCCAGCACAGATACGCAGTATTTT.

V and J are TRBV5-6 and TRBJ1-1; TRBD1 might be the D (5 bases). Trimming shortened V by 5 bases and J by 5 bases, and 22 bases separated the two germline ends. Germline loops: CDR1 SGHDT, CDR2 YYEEEE. The CDR3 runs to 16 residues. CDR3: CASRVEIPGAKTEAFF. Here the CDR3 DNA reads TGTGCCAGCAGGGTAGAGATTCCCGGGGCTAAGACTGAAGCTTTCTTT. The complete variable domain, with remaining parts taken from reference TRBV5-6 and TRBJ1-1, reads DAGVTQSPTHLIKTRGQQVTLRCSPKSGHDTVSWYQQALGQGPQFIFQYYEEEERQRGNFPDRFSGHQFPNYSSELNVNALLLGDSALYLCASRVEIPGAKTEAFFGQGTRLTVV.

J is TRBJ2-1 and V is TRBV19; maybe TRBD2 (6 bases). Germline CDR1 reads LNHDA; CDR2 reads SQIVND (reference sequence). V was shortened by 3 bases and J by 2 bases, with 14 bases between the two germline ends. The CDR3 is made up of 16 amino acids. CDR3 DNA sequence: TGTGCCAGTAGTATTGACGGGAGTTCGACCTACAATGAGCAGTTCTTC. It codes for CASSIDGSSTYNEQFF.

This chain uses TRBV7-7 with TRBJ2-3; D is uncertain. The V gene lost 4 bases and the J gene lost 6 bases, with 11 bases spanning the gap. This CDR3 spans 13 amino acids. Germline CDR1 and CDR2: SSHAT and FNYEAQ (reference sequence). The CDR3 DNA is TGTGCCAGCAGCTCAGCAGATGGGGATACGCAGTATTTT. Translating gives CASSSADGDTQYF.

The rearrangement uses TRBV29-1 and TRBJ1-5; D perhaps matches TRBD1 (5 bases). Germline V CDR1 and CDR2: SQVTM, ANQGSEA. Trimming left V 0 bases short and J 6 bases short, with 9 bases between. CDR3 size: 13 residues. The CDR3 here is CSVEEGRGQPQHF. CDR3 nucleotides: TGCAGCGTTGAAGAGGGACGGGGTCAGCCCCAGCATTTT.